Listed here are 2 T cell receptor beta chains from one sample, sequenced in a study of blood T cell repertoires in COVID-19. Sequencing was performed with immunoSEQ multiplex PCR; in TCRdb, only in-frame clones are kept and a portion is missing. The table has 70,000 or so clones, around 74% seen once. The sample comprised peripheral blood. All receptors come from a man between 60 and 70 years old with COVID-19, enrolled during active disease.

The chain combines TRBV2 with TRBJ2-2; no definite D call. V was trimmed by 5 bases and J by 3 bases, leaving 13 bases between them. CDR3 size: 15 residues. In germline, CDR1 is SNHLY, CDR2 FYNNEI. The CDR3 protein is CASSPSAKDTGELFF. The CDR3 bases are TGTGCCAGCAGTCCCAGCGCGAAGGACACCGGGGAGCTGTTTTTT.

This clone was seen just once. The J gene is TRBJ1-1, the V gene TRBV5-1; 11 positions match TRBD1. Germline V gene sequence: CDR1 SGHRS, CDR2 YFSETQ. There are 16 residues in the CDR3. After removal of 2 bases from V and 4 bases from J, the junction contained 7 bases not matched to a gene. The CDR3, as DNA: TGCGCCAGCAGCTTAACCGCCGGGACAGGGGGCACTGAAGCTTTCTTT. This gives the protein CASSLTAGTGGTEAFF. Variable domain in full (rest from reference TRBV5-1 and TRBJ1-1): KAGVTQTPRYLIKTRGQQVTLSCSPISGHRSVSWYQQTPGQGLQFLFEYFSETQRNKGNFPGRFSGRQFSNSRSEMNVSTLELGDSALYLCASSLTAGTGGTEAFFGQGTRLTVV.